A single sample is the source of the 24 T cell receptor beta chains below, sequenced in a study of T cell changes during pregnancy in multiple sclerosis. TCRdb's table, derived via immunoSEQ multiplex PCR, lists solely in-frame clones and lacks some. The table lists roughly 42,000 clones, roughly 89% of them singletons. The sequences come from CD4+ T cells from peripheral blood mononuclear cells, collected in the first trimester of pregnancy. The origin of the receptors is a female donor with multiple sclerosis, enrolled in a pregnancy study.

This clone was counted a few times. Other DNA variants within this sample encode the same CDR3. CDR3 sequence reads: CASSIKGDTEAFF. The CDR3 DNA is TGTGCCAGTAGTATAAAGGGGGATACTGAAGCTTTCTTT. This rearrangement joins TRBV19 to TRBJ1-1; TRBD1 might be the D (6 bases). Per germline, CDR1 LNHDA and CDR2 SQIVND (reference sequence). The CDR3 is 13 residues long. The V and J ends lost 2 bases and 5 bases respectively, with 9 bases between them.

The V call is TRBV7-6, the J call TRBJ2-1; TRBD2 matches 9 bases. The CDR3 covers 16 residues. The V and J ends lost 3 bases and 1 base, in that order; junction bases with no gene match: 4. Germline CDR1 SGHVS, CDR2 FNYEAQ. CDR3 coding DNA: TGTGCCAGCAGCTTGACTAGCGGCGTGTCCTACAATGAGCAGTTCTTC. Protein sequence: CASSLTSGVSYNEQFF.

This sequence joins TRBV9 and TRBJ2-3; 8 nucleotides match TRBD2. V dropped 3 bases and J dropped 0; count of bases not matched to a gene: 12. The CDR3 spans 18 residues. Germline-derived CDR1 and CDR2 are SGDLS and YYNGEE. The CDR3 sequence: CASSATDGAGVSTDTQYF. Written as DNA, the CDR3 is TGTGCCAGCAGCGCTACCGACGGAGCGGGAGTGAGCACAGATACGCAGTATTTT.

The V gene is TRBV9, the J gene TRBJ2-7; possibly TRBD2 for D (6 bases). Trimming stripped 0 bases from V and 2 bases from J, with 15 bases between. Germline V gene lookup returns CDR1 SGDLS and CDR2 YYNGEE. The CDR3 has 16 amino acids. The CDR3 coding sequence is TGTGCCAGCAGCGTAGGCCCAGGAGGGACCACCTACGAGCAGTACTTC. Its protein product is CASSVGPGGTTYEQYF. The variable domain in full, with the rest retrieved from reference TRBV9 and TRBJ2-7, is DSGVTQTPKHLITATGQRVTLRCSPRSGDLSVYWYQQSLDQGLQFLIQYYNGEERAKGNILERFSAQQFPDLHSELNLSSLELGDSALYFCASSVGPGGTTYEQYFGPGTRLTVT.

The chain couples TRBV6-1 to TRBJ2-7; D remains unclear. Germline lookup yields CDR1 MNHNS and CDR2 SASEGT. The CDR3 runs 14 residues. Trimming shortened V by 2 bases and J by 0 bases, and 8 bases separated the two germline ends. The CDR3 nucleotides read TGTGCCAGCAGTGAACTATGGAGCTCCTACGAGCAGTACTTC. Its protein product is CASSELWSSYEQYF.

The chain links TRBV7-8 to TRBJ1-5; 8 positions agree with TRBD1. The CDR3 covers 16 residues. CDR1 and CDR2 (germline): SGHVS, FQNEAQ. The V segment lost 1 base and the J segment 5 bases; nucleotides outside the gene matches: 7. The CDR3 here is CASSLGRTGIDQPQHF. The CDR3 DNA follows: TGTGCCAGCAGCTTAGGGAGGACAGGGATCGATCAGCCCCAGCATTTT.

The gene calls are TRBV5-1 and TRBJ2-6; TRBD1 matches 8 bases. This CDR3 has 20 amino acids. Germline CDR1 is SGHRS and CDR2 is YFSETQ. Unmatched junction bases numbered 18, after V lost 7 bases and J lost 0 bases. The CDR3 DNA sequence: TGCGCCAGCCAGCTTGGAGGGTCAGGGGGCGTAAGCTCTGGGGCCAACGTCCTGACTTTC. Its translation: CASQLGGSGGVSSGANVLTF.

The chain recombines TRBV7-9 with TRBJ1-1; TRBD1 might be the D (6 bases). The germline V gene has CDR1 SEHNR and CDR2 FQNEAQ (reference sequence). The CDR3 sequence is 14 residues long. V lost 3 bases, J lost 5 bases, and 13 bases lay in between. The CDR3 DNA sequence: TGTGCCAGCAGCTTTATACAGGGAAGTACTGAAGCTTTCTTT. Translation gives CASSFIQGSTEAFF.

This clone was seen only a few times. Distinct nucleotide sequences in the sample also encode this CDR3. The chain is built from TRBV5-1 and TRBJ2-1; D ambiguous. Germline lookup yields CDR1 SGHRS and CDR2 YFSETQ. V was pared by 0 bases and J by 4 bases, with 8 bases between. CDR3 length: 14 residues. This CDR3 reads CASSLGPQYNEQFF. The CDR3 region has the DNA TGCGCCAGCAGCTTGGGGCCCCAGTACAATGAGCAGTTCTTC.

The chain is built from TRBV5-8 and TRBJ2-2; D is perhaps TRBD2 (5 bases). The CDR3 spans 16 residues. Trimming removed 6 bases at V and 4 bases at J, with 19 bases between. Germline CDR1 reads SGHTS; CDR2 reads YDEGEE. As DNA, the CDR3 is TGTGCCAGCACCTTCGGACTCCCGTCCCGCACCGGGGAGCTGTTTTTT. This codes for CASTFGLPSRTGELFF.

CDR3 sequence: CASRLSGSPSYEQYF. DNA of the CDR3: TGTGCCAGCAGACTAAGCGGATCCCCCTCCTACGAGCAGTACTTC. The chain is built from TRBV6-5 and TRBJ2-7; TRBD2 is a possible D gene (5 bases). Per germline, CDR1 MNHEY and CDR2 SVGAGI. The CDR3 has 15 amino acids. V shed 6 bases and J shed 0 bases, with 15 bases lying between them.

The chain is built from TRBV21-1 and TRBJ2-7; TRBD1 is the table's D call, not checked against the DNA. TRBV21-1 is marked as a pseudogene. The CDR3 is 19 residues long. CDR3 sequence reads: CASSKPGPQGFPLIYEQYF. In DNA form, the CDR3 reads TGTGCCAGCAGCAAACCCGGTCCACAGGGGTTTCCGTTAATCTACGAGCAGTACTTC.

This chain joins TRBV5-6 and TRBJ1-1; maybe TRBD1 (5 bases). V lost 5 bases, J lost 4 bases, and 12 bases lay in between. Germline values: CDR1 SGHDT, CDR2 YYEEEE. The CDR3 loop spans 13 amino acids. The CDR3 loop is CASRAGLVTEAFF. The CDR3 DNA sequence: TGTGCCAGCAGGGCAGGGTTGGTCACTGAAGCTTTCTTT.

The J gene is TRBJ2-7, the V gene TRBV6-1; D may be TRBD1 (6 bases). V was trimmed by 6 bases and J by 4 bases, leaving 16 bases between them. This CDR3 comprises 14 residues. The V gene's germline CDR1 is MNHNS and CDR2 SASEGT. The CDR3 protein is CASSGRTVGYEQYF. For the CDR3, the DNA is TGTGCCAGCAGCGGAAGGACAGTCGGGTACGAGCAGTACTTC.

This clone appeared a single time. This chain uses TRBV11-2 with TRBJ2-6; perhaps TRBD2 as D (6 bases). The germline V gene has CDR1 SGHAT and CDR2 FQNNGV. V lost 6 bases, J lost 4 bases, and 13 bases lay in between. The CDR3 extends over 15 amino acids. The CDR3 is CASSRGVVGANVLTF. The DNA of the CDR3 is TGTGCCAGCAGTCGCGGGGTCGTAGGGGCCAACGTCCTGACTTTC. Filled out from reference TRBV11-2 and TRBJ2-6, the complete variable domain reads EAGVAQSPRYKIIEKRQSVAFWCNPISGHATLYWYQQILGQGPKLLIQFQNNGVVDDSQLPKDRFSAERLKGVDSTLKIQPAKLEDSAVYLCASSRGVVGANVLTFGAGSRLTVL.

This chain's CDR3 is CASSESRGGEAAGELFF. The CDR3, as DNA: TGTGCCAGCAGTGAATCGCGGGGAGGGGAGGCGGCCGGGGAGCTGTTTTTT. The J gene is TRBJ2-2, the V gene TRBV25-1; 7 bases line up with TRBD2. Germline V CDR1 and CDR2: MGHDK, SYGVNS. The junction had 11 bases not matched to a gene; V was cut back by 1 base and J by 6 bases. The CDR3 is 17 residues long.

The CDR3 is CASRPGTGYNEQFF. CDR3 coding DNA: TGTGCCAGCAGACCCGGGACAGGGTACAATGAGCAGTTCTTC. The chain carries TRBV6-1 and TRBJ2-1; 9 bases are shared with TRBD1. This CDR3 spans 14 amino acids. In germline, CDR1 is MNHNS, CDR2 SASEGT. V lost 6 bases, J lost 4 bases, and 4 bases stayed unmatched.

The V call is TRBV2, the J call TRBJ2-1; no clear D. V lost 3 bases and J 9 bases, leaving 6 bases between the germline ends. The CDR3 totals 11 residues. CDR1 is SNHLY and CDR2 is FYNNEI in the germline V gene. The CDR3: CASSEGTEQFF. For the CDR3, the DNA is TGTGCCAGCAGTGAGGGCACTGAGCAGTTCTTC.

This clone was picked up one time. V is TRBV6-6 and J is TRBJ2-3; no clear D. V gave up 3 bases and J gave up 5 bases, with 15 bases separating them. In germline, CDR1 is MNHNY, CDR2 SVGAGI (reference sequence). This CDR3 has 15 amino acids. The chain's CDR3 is CASSYGSSVGDTQYF. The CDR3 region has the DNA TGTGCCAGCAGTTATGGCTCTAGTGTCGGAGATACGCAGTATTTT.

Written as DNA, the CDR3 is TGTGCCAGCAGTTCCTGGACAGGGAACACTGAAGCTTTCTTT. It translates to CASSSWTGNTEAFF. This chain connects TRBV6-6 to TRBJ1-1, with 7 bases matching TRBD1. V lost 4 bases, J lost 1 base, and 3 bases stayed unmatched. Germline V gives CDR1 MNHNY, CDR2 SVGAGI (reference sequence). This CDR3 region has 14 residues.

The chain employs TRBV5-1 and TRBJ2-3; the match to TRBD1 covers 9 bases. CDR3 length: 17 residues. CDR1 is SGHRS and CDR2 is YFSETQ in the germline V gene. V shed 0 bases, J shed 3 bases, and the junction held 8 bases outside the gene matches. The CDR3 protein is CASSLVPQGAGTDTQYF. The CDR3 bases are TGCGCCAGCAGCTTGGTTCCACAGGGGGCCGGGACAGATACGCAGTATTTT.

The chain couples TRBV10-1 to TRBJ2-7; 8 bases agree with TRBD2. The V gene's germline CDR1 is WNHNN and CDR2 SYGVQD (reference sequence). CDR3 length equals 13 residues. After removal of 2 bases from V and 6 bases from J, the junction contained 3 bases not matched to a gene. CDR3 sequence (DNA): TGCGCCAGCAGTGAGGGGACTAGGTGCGAGCAGTACTTC. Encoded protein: CASSEGTRCEQYF.

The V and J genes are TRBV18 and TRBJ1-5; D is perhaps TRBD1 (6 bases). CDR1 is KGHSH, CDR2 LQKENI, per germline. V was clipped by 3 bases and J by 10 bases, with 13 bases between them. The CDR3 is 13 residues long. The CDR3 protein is CASSPKDSSPQHF. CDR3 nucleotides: TGTGCCAGCTCACCGAAGGACAGTTCCCCCCAGCATTTT. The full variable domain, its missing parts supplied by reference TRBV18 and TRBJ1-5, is NAGVMQNPRHLVRRRGQEARLRCSPMKGHSHVYWYRQLPEEGLKFMVYLQKENIIDESGMPKERFSAEFPKEGPSILRIQQVVRGDSAAYFCASSPKDSSPQHFGDGTRLSIL.

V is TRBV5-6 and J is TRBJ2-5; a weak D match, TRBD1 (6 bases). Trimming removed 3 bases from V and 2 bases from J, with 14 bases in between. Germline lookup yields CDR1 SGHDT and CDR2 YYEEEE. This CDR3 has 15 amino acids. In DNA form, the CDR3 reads TGTGCCAGCAGCTCTCCGAACCAGGGGCAAGAGACCCAGTACTTC. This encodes CASSSPNQGQETQYF.